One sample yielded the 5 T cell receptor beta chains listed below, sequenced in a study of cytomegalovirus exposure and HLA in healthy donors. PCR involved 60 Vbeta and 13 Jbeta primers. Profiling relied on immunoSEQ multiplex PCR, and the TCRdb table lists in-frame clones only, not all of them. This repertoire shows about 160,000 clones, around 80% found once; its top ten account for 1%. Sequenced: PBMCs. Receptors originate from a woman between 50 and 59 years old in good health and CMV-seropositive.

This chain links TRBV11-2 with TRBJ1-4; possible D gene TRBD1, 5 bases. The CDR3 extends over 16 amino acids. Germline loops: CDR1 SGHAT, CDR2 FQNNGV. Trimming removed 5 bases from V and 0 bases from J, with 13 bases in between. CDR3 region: CASSPQDPATNEKLFF. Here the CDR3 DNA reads TGTGCCAGCAGCCCACAGGATCCCGCAACTAATGAAAAACTGTTTTTT. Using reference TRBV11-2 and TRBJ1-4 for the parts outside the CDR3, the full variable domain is EAGVAQSPRYKIIEKRQSVAFWCNPISGHATLYWYQQILGQGPKLLIQFQNNGVVDDSQLPKDRFSAERLKGVDSTLKIQPAKLEDSAVYLCASSPQDPATNEKLFFGSGTQLSVL.

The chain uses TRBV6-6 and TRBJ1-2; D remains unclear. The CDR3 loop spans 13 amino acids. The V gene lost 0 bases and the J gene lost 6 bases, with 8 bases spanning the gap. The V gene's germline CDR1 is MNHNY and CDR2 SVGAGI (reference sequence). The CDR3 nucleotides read TGTGCCAGCAGTTACTCGAGGGTACATGGCTACACCTTC. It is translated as CASSYSRVHGYTF.

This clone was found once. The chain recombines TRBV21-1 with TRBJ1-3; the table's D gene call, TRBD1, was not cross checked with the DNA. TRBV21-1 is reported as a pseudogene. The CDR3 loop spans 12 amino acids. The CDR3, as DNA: TGTGCCAGCACCAAGGGCAGAAACACCATATATTTT. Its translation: CASTKGRNTIYF.

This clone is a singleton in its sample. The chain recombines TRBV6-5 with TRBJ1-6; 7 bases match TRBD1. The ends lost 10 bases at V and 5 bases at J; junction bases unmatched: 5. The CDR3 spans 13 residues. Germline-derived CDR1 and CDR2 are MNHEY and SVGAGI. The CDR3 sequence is CATVQGNNSPLHF. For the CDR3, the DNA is TGTGCCACTGTACAGGGGAATAATTCACCCCTCCACTTT.

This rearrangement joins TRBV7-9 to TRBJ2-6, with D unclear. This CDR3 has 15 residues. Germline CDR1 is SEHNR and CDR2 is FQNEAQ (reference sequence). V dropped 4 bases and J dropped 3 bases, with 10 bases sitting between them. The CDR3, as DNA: TGTGCCAGCAGCTCCCGTCTGTTTGGGGCCAACGTCCTGACTTTC. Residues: CASSSRLFGANVLTF.